This T cell receptor (beta chain) emerged from a study of human T cells and chemical hapten exposure. Background on the study: Small pooled library volume differences mainly caused per-sample TCR yield variation.

As the library was built, unique molecular identifiers were attached to individual cDNA molecules. Using its own MiXCR run on the RACE reads, TCRdb lists one record per CDR3 protein. The sample contains roughly 380,000 distinct CDR3 sequences, 4.5% to 6% of which appear only once. This clonotype has a count of ten or more. As yet, its antigen is unknown. Deletions cut 0 bases from V and 2 bases from J, with 12 bases between. From germline, CDR1 is SGHRS and CDR2 YFSETQ. There are 16 residues in the CDR3. Findings and limits, study-wide: PT1 expanded TCR counts correlated positively with patch test score.

The time point here: pre-sensitization, week 0. Treatment meaning: therapeutic diphenylcyclopropenone sensitization with weekly scalp DPC. Extraction yielded total RNA from whole blood (unfractionated). This chain uses TRBV5-1 with TRBJ2-1; the D gene is possibly TRBD1 (6 bases). The receptor comes from a woman aged 45-59 years with alopecia areata. Some clones in this sample may be carry-over from other donors' samples. The source was whole blood, collected in connection with sensitization to the hapten diphenylcyclopropenone (DPC). CDR3 nucleotide sequence: TGCGCCAGCAGCTTGGCCAGGGGTATAGCCTACAATGAGCAGTTCTTC. Amino acids: CASSLARGIAYNEQFF.